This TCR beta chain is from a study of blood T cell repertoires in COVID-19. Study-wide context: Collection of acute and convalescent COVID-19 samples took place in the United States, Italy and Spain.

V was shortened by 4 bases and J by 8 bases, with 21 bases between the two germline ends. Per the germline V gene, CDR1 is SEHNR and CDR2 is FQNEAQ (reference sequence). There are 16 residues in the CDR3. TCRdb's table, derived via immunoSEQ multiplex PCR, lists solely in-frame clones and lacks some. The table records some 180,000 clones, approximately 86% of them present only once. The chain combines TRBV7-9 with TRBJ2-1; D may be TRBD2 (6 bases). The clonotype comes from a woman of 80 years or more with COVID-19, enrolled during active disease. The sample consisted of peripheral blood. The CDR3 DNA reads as TGTGCCAGCAGCTCATTGGGCGGGACGCTCTGGGATGAGCAGTTCTTC. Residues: CASSSLGGTLWDEQFF.